This T cell receptor beta chain originates from a study of shared clonotypes between healthy human individuals. Findings and caveats of the study: In the sorted subsets, rarefaction showed sequencing was incomplete despite large depth.

This clone was recorded only once. Its target is not known. Sequencing used immunoSEQ multiplex PCR; TCRdb keeps in-frame clones, though not all of them. The sample has roughly 2,000,000 clones, just under 95% seen once. CDR1 is SQVTM and CDR2 is ANQGSEA in the germline V gene. Trimming left V 2 bases short and J 0 bases short, with 8 bases between. This CDR3 contains 14 residues. Positively selected for CCR7, the CD45RO-negative cells used as naive CD8 cells excluded terminally differentiated effector memory CD45RA+ cells. The specimen was naive CD8+ T cells from PBMCs. This receptor was taken from a man aged 18-30 years in good health. Some clones in this sample may be carry-over from other donors' samples. This sequence joins TRBV29-1 and TRBJ1-3, with unresolved D. This CDR3 is CSVEKADSGNTIYF. The CDR3 coding sequence is TGCAGCGTTGAAAAGGCTGACTCTGGAAACACCATATATTTT.